This TCR beta chain emerged from a study of blood T cell repertoires in COVID-19. Authors' methods: How many nucleated cells were present was estimated from reference gene primer amplification. Clones were sequenced by immunoSEQ multiplex PCR, and TCRdb holds only the in-frame ones, with some missing. D and trimming come from the DNA, and the V and J calls and clone size come from that table. The table lists under 200,000 clones, approximately 90% of them singletons. V shed 6 bases and J 7 bases; nucleotides not matched to a gene: 3. Germline assignment: CDR1 LNHDA and CDR2 SQIVND (reference sequence). This CDR3 contains 13 residues.

This TCR was recovered from a man aged 18 to 30 with COVID-19, enrolled during active disease. The genes are TRBV19 and TRBJ1-6; 7 bases align to TRBD1. The sequenced sample consisted of peripheral blood. This CDR3 reads CASSWDSNSPLHF. The CDR3 nucleotides read TGTGCCAGTAGCTGGGACAGCAATTCACCCCTCCACTTT.